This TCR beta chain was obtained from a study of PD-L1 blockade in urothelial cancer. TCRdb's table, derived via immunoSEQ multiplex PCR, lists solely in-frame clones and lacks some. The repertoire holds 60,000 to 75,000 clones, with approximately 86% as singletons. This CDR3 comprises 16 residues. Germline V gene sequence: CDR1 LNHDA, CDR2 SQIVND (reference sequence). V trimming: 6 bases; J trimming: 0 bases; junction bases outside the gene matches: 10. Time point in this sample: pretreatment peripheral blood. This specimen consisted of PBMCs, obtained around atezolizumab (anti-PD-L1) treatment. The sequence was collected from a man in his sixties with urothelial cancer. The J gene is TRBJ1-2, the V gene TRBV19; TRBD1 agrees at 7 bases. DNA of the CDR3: TGTGCCAGTAGACAACCGGGACAGTCCCCTAACTATGGCTACACCTTC. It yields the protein CASRQPGQSPNYGYTF.